This TCR beta chain came from a study of graft-versus-host responses after intestinal transplantation. On the study more broadly: Anti-thymocyte globulin served as induction for all recipients, who then took tacrolimus and steroids for about 3 years.

Details on this clone: The antigen is not known.

From germline, CDR1 is MRHNA and CDR2 SNTAGT. This CDR3 region has 14 residues. J lost 6 bases, V lost 3 bases, and 3 bases had no gene match. Overall study findings and caveats: With peak circulating GvH clone levels came an association with early post-transplant HvG declines. Some GvH clones were seen earlier in gut or blood, suggesting intestinal origin. Allografts carried high graft-versus-host to host-versus-graft clonal ratios in patients having graft-donor T cell macrochimerism.

Sequenced by immunoSEQ multiplex PCR; TCRdb stores in-frame clones only, minus some. The sample lists roughly 80,000 clones; roughly 84% were seen once. The receptor comes from a human donor who was the organ donor for an intestinal transplant. V and J are TRBV6-4 and TRBJ2-3; 10 bases match TRBD1. The source was unstimulated CD8+ T cells sorted from spleen or lymph node cells, collected before transplant. CDR3 residues: CASSERQGADTQYF. For the CDR3, the DNA is TGTGCCAGCAGTGAAAGACAGGGGGCTGATACGCAGTATTTT.